This TCR beta chain was captured by sequencing in a study of tumor-infiltrating lymphocytes in primary liver carcinoma. The study's findings and limits: Merely some 8-25% of top clones spanned all five tumor regions.

Investigators took RNA and DNA out together from approximately 22-30 mg of unsorted bulk tissue. TCR beta cDNA was reverse-transcribed from about 500 ng of total RNA. The reaction used a constant-region primer and ProtoScript II reverse transcriptase. Libraries covering TCR beta were generated through three nested multiplex PCR rounds (using a slightly modified ARM-PCR). The opening two PCR rounds, about 10 cycles each, paired TRBV1-TRBV30 forward primers with a C-beta reverse primer. TCRdb recomputed calls from the multiplex PCR reads with MiXCR, one row per CDR3 protein. The sample contains about 21,000 distinct CDR3 sequences, around 76% of which appear only once. The CDR3 contains 12 residues. The V gene's germline CDR1 is ENHRY and CDR2 SYGVKD. This clonotype was seen a handful of times. Its antigen is undetermined. Compared with germline, one end of the junction differs, possibly owing to a read error.

The sequencing input was liver tumor tissue from sampling region 1. The subset here: tumor region T1, superior pole. The rearrangement joins TRBV10-3 to TRBJ2-7; D unclear. This TCR was sampled from a man between 40 and 49 years old with primary liver carcinoma and hepatitis B virus infection. CDR3 protein: CAISEAGQERYF. CDR3 DNA sequence: TGTGCCATCAGTGAGGCTGGGCAAGAGCGGTACTTC.